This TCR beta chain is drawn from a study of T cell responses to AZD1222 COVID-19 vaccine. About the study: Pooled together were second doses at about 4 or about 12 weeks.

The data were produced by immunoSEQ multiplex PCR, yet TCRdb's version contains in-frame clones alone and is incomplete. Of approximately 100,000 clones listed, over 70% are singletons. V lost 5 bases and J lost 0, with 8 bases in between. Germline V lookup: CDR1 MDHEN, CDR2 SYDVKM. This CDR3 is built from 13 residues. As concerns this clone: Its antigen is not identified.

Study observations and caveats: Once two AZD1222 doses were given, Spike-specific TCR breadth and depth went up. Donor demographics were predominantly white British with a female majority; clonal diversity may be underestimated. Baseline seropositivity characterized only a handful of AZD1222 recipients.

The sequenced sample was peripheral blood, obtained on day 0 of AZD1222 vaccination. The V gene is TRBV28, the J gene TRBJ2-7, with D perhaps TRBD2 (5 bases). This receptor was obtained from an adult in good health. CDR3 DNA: TGTGCCAGCAGTAGAGCGGTCTCCTACGAGCAGTACTTC. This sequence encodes CASSRAVSYEQYF.